The clone carrying this T cell receptor beta chain was seen many times. Template material for TCR beta VDJ and CDR3 profiling consisted of genomic DNA. MiXCR was run by TCRdb on the reads, yielding one entry per CDR3 protein. The data hold about half a million distinct CDR3 sequences, with about a third observed a single time. The data stem from a study of CD8+CD57+ T cells in acquired aplastic anemia. As for the study in general: The study obtained an average of around 2.9 ug of DNA from sorted CD4+ and CD8+ cells.

The sequenced patients had an expansion of CD8+CD57+ cells seen by flow cytometry. Patients uniformly had severe acquired aplastic anemia. Sampling of blood occurred while the patients had still received no therapy. Trimming left V 3 bases short and J 2 bases short, with 16 bases between. CDR1 and CDR2 (germline): LGHNA, YNFKEQ. There are 16 residues in the CDR3. Sequencing was done on a sample of sorted CD4+, CD8+, or CD8+CD57+ T cells (not recorded which) from PBMCs. The clonotype originates from a human donor with aplastic anemia. The chain has TRBV4-2 and TRBJ1-2; D perhaps matches TRBD1 (5 bases). In DNA, the CDR3 is TGTGCCAGCAGCCACACCGACAGCCCATACAACTATGGCTACACCTTC. This encodes CASSHTDSPYNYGYTF.